One and the same sample provided the 25 T cell receptor beta chains below, sequenced in a study of T cell changes during pregnancy in multiple sclerosis. Clones were sequenced by immunoSEQ multiplex PCR, and TCRdb holds only the in-frame ones, with some missing. The sample gives some 74,000 clones, roughly 92% of which show up once; 3% to 4% is in the top ten. The sample in question was peripheral blood, obtained after pregnancy. These receptors all come from a female donor in good health, enrolled as a control in a pregnancy study.

The chain couples TRBV5-4 to TRBJ1-6; no clear D gene. Deletions cut 0 bases from V and 5 bases from J, with 6 bases between. This CDR3 contains 14 residues. Germline CDR1 and CDR2: SGHNT and YYREEE (reference sequence). This CDR3 is CASSLGGNNSPLHF. For the CDR3, the DNA is TGTGCCAGCAGCTTGGGCGGTAATAATTCACCCCTCCACTTT.

This chain uses TRBV7-9 with TRBJ2-5; 7 bases fit TRBD2. CDR3 length: 15 residues. J lost 5 bases, V lost 2 bases, and 8 bases had no gene match. CDR1 is SEHNR, CDR2 FQNEAQ, per germline (reference sequence). CDR3 sequence: CASSLITVLAETQYF. The CDR3, as DNA: TGTGCCAGCAGCTTAATAACAGTACTAGCGGAGACCCAGTACTTC.

V usage is TRBV2 and J usage is TRBJ1-4; the D is unclear. Between the trimmed V and J ends, which lost 6 bases and 7 bases, there was a span of 6 bases. This CDR3 region has 11 residues. Looked up from germline, CDR1 is SNHLY and CDR2 is FYNNEI. The CDR3 DNA reads TGTGCCAGCAGGGGAGGTGAAAAACTGTTTTTT. Amino acid sequence: CASRGGEKLFF.

The rearrangement joins TRBV5-1 to TRBJ1-4; D not resolved. The germline V gene encodes CDR1 SGHRS and CDR2 YFSETQ. The length of the CDR3 is 14 residues. Trimming stripped 0 bases from V and 5 bases from J, with 8 bases between. CDR3 loop: CASSLDRTNEKLFF. In DNA form, the CDR3 reads TGCGCCAGCAGCTTGGACAGAACCAATGAAAAACTGTTTTTT.

J is TRBJ2-2 and V is TRBV15; no firm D call. The V end lost 3 bases, the J end lost 1 base, and 6 bases lay between the germline ends. The CDR3 covers 14 residues. Germline loops: CDR1 LNHNV, CDR2 YYDKDF (reference sequence). The CDR3 spells CATSSYKNTGELFF. DNA for the CDR3: TGTGCCACCAGCAGTTACAAGAACACCGGGGAGCTGTTTTTT.

This chain uses TRBV7-2 with TRBJ2-1; D remains ambiguous. CDR3 length equals 15 residues. Germline CDR1 is SGHTA and CDR2 is FQGNSA. The germline V and J ends were trimmed by 1 base and 7 bases, with 14 bases remaining between them. The CDR3 DNA is TGTGCCAGCAGCTTAGTCCCCCTGATTCGGAATGAGCAGTTCTTC. Amino acids: CASSLVPLIRNEQFF.

This clone came up once. The rearrangement links TRBV4-3 to TRBJ2-1; TRBD2 aligns across 8 bases. The germline V gene encodes CDR1 LGHNA and CDR2 YSLEER. This CDR3 contains 15 residues. With V trimmed by 2 bases and J by 3 bases, 3 bases remained unmatched. The CDR3 protein is CASSQTAGVYNEQFF. The CDR3 bases are TGCGCCAGCAGCCAAACAGCGGGAGTCTACAATGAGCAGTTCTTC.

The chain joins TRBV5-4 to TRBJ2-3; 12 nucleotides match TRBD1. V lost 0 bases and J lost 6; bases outside the gene matches: 5. Germline CDR1 reads SGHNT; CDR2 reads YYREEE (reference sequence). The length of the CDR3 is 16 residues. The CDR3 region has the DNA TGTGCCAGCAGCTTGGAGGGACAGGGGGCTGGGGATACGCAGTATTTT. It specifies CASSLEGQGAGDTQYF.

The V gene is TRBV6-1, the J gene TRBJ1-2; D ambiguous. The CDR3 is 12 amino acids. The germline gives CDR1 MNHNS, CDR2 SASEGT. Trimming shortened V by 0 bases and J by 8 bases, and 7 bases separated the two germline ends. The CDR3 bases are TGTGCCAGCAGTGAAGCGGGCCTGGGCTACACCTTC. Its translation is CASSEAGLGYTF.

The chain has TRBV7-9 and TRBJ1-4; D call uncertain. The CDR3 extends over 14 amino acids. Germline V CDR1 and CDR2: SEHNR, FQNEAQ (reference sequence). Trimming stripped 11 bases from V and 5 bases from J, with 18 bases between. This CDR3 is CACLKGAANEKLFF. CDR3 nucleotides: TGTGCCTGCCTTAAGGGAGCGGCCAATGAAAAACTGTTTTTT.

The chain has TRBV12-5 and TRBJ1-5, with D unresolved. V dropped 0 bases and J dropped 7 bases, with 16 bases sitting between them. The CDR3 contains 16 residues. Germline V gene lookup returns CDR1 LGHNT and CDR2 FRNRAP. The CDR3 DNA follows: TGTGCTAGTGGTTTGGTACTCGGAGGGAACGGCCAGCCCCAGCATTTT. Its translation is CASGLVLGGNGQPQHF.

V and J are TRBV18 and TRBJ2-1; 9 bases match TRBD2. Germline loops: CDR1 KGHSH, CDR2 LQKENI. CDR3 length equals 15 residues. Losses at the gene ends were 4 bases for V and 7 bases for J; bases not matched to a gene: 8. The CDR3 reads CASSRTAGGVNEQFF. The CDR3 DNA is TGTGCCAGCTCACGAACAGCGGGAGGTGTTAATGAGCAGTTCTTC.

This rearrangement joins TRBV4-2 to TRBJ2-5; TRBD1 matches 7 bases. The CDR3 is 15 amino acids. V lost 4 bases to trimming and J lost 2 bases; unmatched junction nucleotides: 7. The germline V gene encodes CDR1 LGHNA and CDR2 YNFKEQ. The CDR3 spells CASSRAGTVQETQYF. Written as DNA, the CDR3 is TGTGCCAGCAGCCGCGCCGGGACAGTACAAGAGACCCAGTACTTC.

This chain connects TRBV30 to TRBJ1-4; D gene unclear. This CDR3 contains 14 residues. V shed 4 bases and J shed 0 bases, with 9 bases lying between them. In germline, CDR1 is GTSNPN, CDR2 SVGIG (reference sequence). The DNA for the CDR3 is TGTGCCTGGAAGCCACTAGCAACTAATGAAAAACTGTTTTTT. It specifies CAWKPLATNEKLFF.

The V and J genes are TRBV19 and TRBJ2-5; 10 nucleotides match TRBD1. Germline assignment: CDR1 LNHDA and CDR2 SQIVND (reference sequence). V shed 1 base and J 4 bases; nucleotides not matched to a gene: 0. The CDR3 spans 14 residues. The CDR3 sequence is CASSIGQGAETQYF. The CDR3 DNA reads as TGTGCCAGTAGTATAGGACAGGGGGCAGAGACCCAGTACTTC.

The V and J genes are TRBV25-1 and TRBJ2-1, with a weak D call TRBD2 (6 bases). Germline assignment: CDR1 MGHDK and CDR2 SYGVNS. V was trimmed by 5 bases and J by 2 bases, leaving 13 bases between them. This CDR3 has 15 residues. CDR3 bases: TGTGCCAGCAGTACCCTGGCTAGCGCCTACAATGAGCAGTTCTTC. Translated: CASSTLASAYNEQFF.

In its sample, this clone was seen a few times. The chain carries TRBV27 and TRBJ1-1; no firm D call. Germline assignment: CDR1 MNHEY and CDR2 SMNVEV (reference sequence). This CDR3 has 13 amino acids. The V end lost 6 bases, the J end lost 6 bases, and 14 bases lay between the germline ends. Here the CDR3 DNA reads TGTGCCAGCAGCTACGACATTGGCTCTGAAGCTTTCTTT. It specifies CASSYDIGSEAFF.

The rearrangement uses TRBV28 and TRBJ1-4; D ambiguous. Germline V gives CDR1 MDHEN, CDR2 SYDVKM. The CDR3 consists of 14 residues. The germline V and J ends were trimmed by 6 bases and 8 bases, with 16 bases remaining between them. CDR3 bases: TGTGCCAGCAGGGCAGGCAGGTTTGGGGAAAAACTGTTTTTT. Translated, it gives CASRAGRFGEKLFF.

This chain connects TRBV6-1 to TRBJ1-3; D perhaps matches TRBD1 (6 bases). V was pared by 6 bases and J by 0 bases, with 9 bases between. The CDR3 has 14 amino acids. Germline loops: CDR1 MNHNS, CDR2 SASEGT. CDR3 amino acids: CASRGAASGNTIYF. CDR3 DNA: TGTGCCAGCAGGGGGGCAGCCTCTGGAAACACCATATATTTT.

The genes are TRBV6-1 and TRBJ2-3; D call uncertain. The V gene lost 6 bases and the J gene lost 2 bases, with 3 bases spanning the gap. Germline V gene data show CDR1 as MNHNS and CDR2 as SASEGT. The CDR3 is 11 amino acids. In DNA form, the CDR3 reads TGTGCCAGCAGGGCCACAGATACGCAGTATTTT. This translates into CASRATDTQYF.

This clone came up once. The V and J genes are TRBV10-3 and TRBJ1-2; 7 bases are shared with TRBD1. CDR3 length equals 13 residues. The V gene end was trimmed by 10 bases and the J gene end by 1 base; junction bases not matched to a gene: 6. Germline CDR1 and CDR2: ENHRY and SYGVKD. CDR3 sequence (DNA): TGTGCCACCGTTACAGGGGATAACTATGGCTACACCTTC. Protein product: CATVTGDNYGYTF.

The V and J genes are TRBV30 and TRBJ2-1; 11 bases map to TRBD2. The V segment lost 1 base and the J segment 8 bases; nucleotides outside the gene matches: 7. Germline V gene sequence: CDR1 GTSNPN, CDR2 SVGIG (reference sequence). The CDR3 runs to 15 residues. The CDR3 nucleotides are TGTGCCTGGAGTGAGATTAGCGGGAGGGATGATGAGCAGTTCTTC. Translating gives CAWSEISGRDDEQFF.

This chain uses TRBV19 with TRBJ2-7; D unclear. Trimming cost V 6 bases and J 3 bases, with 21 bases left between them. In germline, CDR1 is LNHDA, CDR2 SQIVND (reference sequence). The CDR3 spans 16 residues. The CDR3 DNA sequence: TGTGCCAGTAGAAGGAACAGCCTTGTCCCCCTCTACGAGCAGTACTTC. Protein sequence: CASRRNSLVPLYEQYF.

The V gene is TRBV5-6, the J gene TRBJ1-5; TRBD1 agrees at 11 bases. CDR3 length equals 17 residues. The ends lost 2 bases at V and 2 bases at J; junction bases unmatched: 6. The germline V gene encodes CDR1 SGHDT and CDR2 YYEEEE. CDR3 in DNA: TGTGCCAGCAGCTTCCGGACAGGGGGCGCAGGCAATCAGCCCCAGCATTTT. Its protein is CASSFRTGGAGNQPQHF.

Only one count was recorded for this clone. The chain joins TRBV9 to TRBJ2-5, with D perhaps TRBD2 (5 bases). Germline assignment: CDR1 SGDLS and CDR2 YYNGEE. V gave up 0 bases and J gave up 3 bases, with 15 bases separating them. The CDR3 is made up of 16 amino acids. CDR3 bases: TGTGCCAGCAGCGTAGGACCCAGCGGAACTGAAGAGACCCAGTACTTC. It specifies CASSVGPSGTEETQYF.